This paragraph reports one TCR beta chain. The data originate from a study of blood T cell repertoires in COVID-19. Study-level background: In each case, the material was cDNA or gDNA derived from T cells, B-cell-depleted T cells, or PBMCs.

The V end lost 6 bases, the J end lost 0 bases, and 11 bases lay between the germline ends. CDR1 and CDR2 (germline): LNHDA, SQIVND (reference sequence). The CDR3 runs 14 residues. In the authors' methods: Amplification of reference gene primers provided the estimated nucleated cell counts. Libraries were prepared by immunoSEQ multiplex PCR; TCRdb keeps only in-frame clonotypes and omits some of them. That table gives V, J and clone size, and the DNA gave D and trimming. The sample shows some 130,000 clones, under 95% of them seen only once. The sequenced material came from peripheral blood. The gene calls are TRBV19 and TRBJ1-2; D possibly corresponds to TRBD1 (5 bases). The TCR comes from a man aged 50 to 60 with active COVID-19. The CDR3 bases are TGTGCCAGTAGGGGATCGACAGCTAACTATGGCTACACCTTC. Protein: CASRGSTANYGYTF.